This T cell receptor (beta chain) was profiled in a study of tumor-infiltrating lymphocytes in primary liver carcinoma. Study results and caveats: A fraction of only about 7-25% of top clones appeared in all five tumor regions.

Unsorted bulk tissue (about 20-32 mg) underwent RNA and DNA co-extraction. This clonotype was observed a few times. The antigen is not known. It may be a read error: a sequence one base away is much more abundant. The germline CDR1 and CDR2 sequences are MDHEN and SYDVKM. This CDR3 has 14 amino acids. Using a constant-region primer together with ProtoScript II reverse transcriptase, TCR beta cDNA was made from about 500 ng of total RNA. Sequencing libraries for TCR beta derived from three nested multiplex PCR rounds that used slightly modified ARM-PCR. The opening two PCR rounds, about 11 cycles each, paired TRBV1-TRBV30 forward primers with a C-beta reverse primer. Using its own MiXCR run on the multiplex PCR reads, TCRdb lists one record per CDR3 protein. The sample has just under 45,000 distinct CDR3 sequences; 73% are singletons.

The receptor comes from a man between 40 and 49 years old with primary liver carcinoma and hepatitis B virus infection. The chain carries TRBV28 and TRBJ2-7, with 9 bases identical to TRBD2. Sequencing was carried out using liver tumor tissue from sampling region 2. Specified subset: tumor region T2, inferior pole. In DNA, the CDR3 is TGTGCCAACAGTTGGTCAGCGGGACTAGCTGAGCAGTACTTC. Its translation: CANSWSAGLAEQYF.